These 4 T cell receptor beta chains share one sample of origin, sequenced in a study of T cells after yellow fever vaccination. TCRdb independently ran MiXCR on the 5' RACE reads; one entry per CDR3 protein. The sample comprises 350,000 or so distinct CDR3 sequences, 8.1% of which are singletons, and 15% to 20% rests with the top ten. This specimen was PBMCs, taken 35 to 50 days after the first yellow fever vaccination. These receptors originate from a man aged 18 to 30 who received the YFV17D yellow fever vaccine.

Details on this clonotype: The junction differs from germline at one of its ends, possibly a read error. This chain joins TRBV20-1 and TRBJ2-2; 9 nucleotides match TRBD2. From germline, CDR1 is DFQATT and CDR2 SNEGSKA (reference sequence). The CDR3 runs 14 residues. CDR3 residues: CCAISGGNTGELFF. The CDR3 region has the DNA TGCTGTGCTATTAGCGGGGGTAACACCGGGGAGCTGTTTTTT.

The V gene is TRBV20-1, the J gene TRBJ2-5; TRBD2 aligns across 8 bases. The junction had 3 bases not matched to a gene; V was cut back by 3 bases and J by 3 bases. Germline V gene sequence: CDR1 DFQATT, CDR2 SNEGSKA (reference sequence). The CDR3 runs to 13 residues. CDR3 sequence reads: CSARPAGEETQYF. The DNA for the CDR3 is TGCAGTGCTAGGCCAGCGGGGGAAGAGACCCAGTACTTC.

In its sample, this clonotype was seen a few times. The chain joins TRBV4-3 to TRBJ2-1; 8 bases map to TRBD1. CDR3 length equals 14 residues. Germline lookup yields CDR1 LGHNA and CDR2 YSLEER. V lost 2 bases and J lost 5; bases outside the gene matches: 2. CDR3 sequence reads: CASSQWTGNNEQFF. CDR3 DNA sequence: TGCGCCAGCAGCCAATGGACAGGGAACAATGAGCAGTTCTTC.

V usage is TRBV5-1 and J usage is TRBJ2-5; D possibly uses TRBD1 or TRBD2 (5 bases each). The CDR3 loop spans 14 amino acids. V was shortened by 2 bases and J by 4 bases, with 12 bases between the two germline ends. Germline V gene sequence: CDR1 SGHRS, CDR2 YFSETQ. CDR3 sequence reads: CASSFGDRGETQYF. The CDR3 nucleotides read TGCGCCAGCAGCTTTGGGGACCGGGGAGAGACCCAGTACTTC.